This T cell receptor beta chain stems from a study of T cell responses to AZD1222 COVID-19 vaccine. Remarks on this clone: Its cognate antigen is unknown.

General study points: It was only after the peak T cell response that any repertoires were sampled.

Germline-derived CDR1 and CDR2 are ENHRY and SYGVKD. The length of the CDR3 is 16 residues. Trimming pared 3 bases from V and 1 base from J, leaving 15 bases between. Using immunoSEQ multiplex PCR, the repertoire was profiled, and TCRdb retains in-frame clones only, with some absent. The sample consists of tens of thousands of clones, 90% to 95% of them appearing once. V usage is TRBV10-3 and J usage is TRBJ1-1; possibly TRBD1 for D (6 bases). This sequence was found in an adult in good health. Material: peripheral blood, obtained on day 0 of MenACWY control vaccination. CDR3 sequence reads: CAISDYPGQTNTEAFF. The CDR3 coding sequence is TGTGCCATCAGTGATTACCCCGGACAGACGAACACTGAAGCTTTCTTT.